A selection of T cell receptor beta chains follows, all from one sample in a study of CD8+ T cells in alopecia areata. Some clones are missing from TCRdb's copy, which holds only in-frame ones; the method was immunoSEQ multiplex PCR. The sample gives some 19,000 clones, 65% to 75% of which show up once; approximately 6.3% is in the top ten. Material: skin, obtained at week 0. These receptors were taken from a human donor with alopecia areata. CDR3s include the opening cysteine and the closing phenylalanine or tryptophan. The order of the fields is D gene, V gene, J gene, clone size, CDR3 DNA, CDR3 protein. The D gene is left open where the match is weak. Not every row has a clone size; where given, it reads once, few, many or a size class.

>TRBD2|TRBV11-3|TRBJ2-1|once
TGTGCCAGCACCTCAGCGGGGGGCGTGTTCTTC
CASTSAGGVFF
>TRBD1|TRBV6-5|TRBJ1-1|.
TGTGCCAGTAGACAGGGGGTGAACACTGAAGCTTTCTTT
CASRQGVNTEAFF
>TRBD2|TRBV7-8|TRBJ2-4|.
TGTGCCAGCAGCCCTTACGAGCCGGGACTAGCGGGTCCAAAAAACATTCAGTACTTC
CASSPYEPGLAGPKNIQYF
>.|TRBV29-1|TRBJ1-4|once
TGCAGCGTTGAGACCTTAACTAATGAAAAACTGTTTTTT
CSVETLTNEKLFF
>.|TRBV4-1|TRBJ2-3|.
TGCGCCAGCAGCCAAGAAACGATTGGGGCGGCCGATACGCAGTATTTT
CASSQETIGAADTQYF
>TRBD1|TRBV4-1|TRBJ2-6|.
TGCGCCAGCAGCCATACCACAGGGGGCCCCTCTGGGGCCAACGTCCTGACTTTC
CASSHTTGGPSGANVLTF
>TRBD1|TRBV4-2|TRBJ1-2|.
TGTGCCAGCAGCCAAGAGGGACAGGGGCACCAGTGGGGCTACACCTTC
CASSQEGQGHQWGYTF
>TRBD1|TRBV7-2|TRBJ2-7|few
TGTGCCAGCAGCAGGGACAGGAGCTCCTACGAGCAGTACTTC
CASSRDRSSYEQYF
>.|TRBV2|TRBJ1-4|once
TGTGCCAGCAGTGCGGAATCTGGGGCCCTTAATGAAAAACTGTTTTTT
CASSAESGALNEKLFF
>.|TRBV10-3|TRBJ2-3|.
TGTGCCATCAGTGAAGGCAGGGCCACAGATACGCAGTATTTT
CAISEGRATDTQYF
>TRBD1|TRBV30|TRBJ2-7|once
TGTGCCTGGAGTCCCGGGACAGGGGCCTACGAGCAGTACTTC
CAWSPGTGAYEQYF
>TRBD2|TRBV14|TRBJ2-1|once
TGTGCCAGCAGCCAGCAGCGGGGGGATTACAATGAGCAGTTCTTC
CASSQQRGDYNEQFF
>TRBD2|TRBV7-2|TRBJ2-7|few
TGTGCCACCGCACCTAGCGGAGCCCTGGAGCAGTACTTC
CATAPSGALEQYF
>.|TRBV4-3|TRBJ2-2|.
TGCGCCAGCAGCCAAGTGACAGATCCGAACACCGGGGAGCTGTTTTTT
CASSQVTDPNTGELFF
>.|TRBV7-2|TRBJ2-3|.
TGTGCCAGCAGCTGGGGACGGGGGATCGATACGCAGTATTTT
CASSWGRGIDTQYF
>TRBD2|TRBV6-1|TRBJ2-1|few
TGTGCCAGCAGCCCAGTAGCGGGGGGGTACAATGAGCAGTTCTTC
CASSPVAGGYNEQFF
>.|TRBV9|TRBJ1-1|.
TGTGCCAGCAGCGGGACAGTAGGGAACACTGAAGCTTTCTTT
CASSGTVGNTEAFF
>.|TRBV4-3|TRBJ2-5|.
TGCGCCAGCAGCCAAGTATCCGGCCGGGAGACCCAGTACTTC
CASSQVSGRETQYF
>TRBD1|TRBV29-1|TRBJ2-1|few
TGCAGCGTTGGGGGGACAGGGGGCAGGGAGCAGTTCTTC
CSVGGTGGREQFF
>.|TRBV7-3|TRBJ2-5|.
TGTGCCAGCAGCTTTGGATCGGGACTTTTCGAGACCCAGTACTTC
CASSFGSGLFETQYF
>.|TRBV9|TRBJ1-6|.
TGTGCCAGCAGCGTATCAAGTCTCCGGGACGCAAATTCACCCCTCCACTTT
CASSVSSLRDANSPLHF
>.|TRBV14|TRBJ2-6|.
TGTGCCAGCAGCCTCTCCGGGGGGGCCAACGTCCTGACTTTC
CASSLSGGANVLTF
>.|TRBV7-2|TRBJ2-7|.
TGTGCCAGCAGCTCCGCCTACGAGCAGTACTTC
CASSSAYEQYF
>TRBD1|TRBV30|TRBJ1-6|.
TGTGCCTGGAGCGGTGGGACAGGGAGGCCTAATTCACCCCTCCACTTT
CAWSGGTGRPNSPLHF
>.|TRBV13|TRBJ2-6|.
TGTGCCAGCAGCGGATCGGGGCATCACTCTGGGGCCAACGTCCTGACTTTC
CASSGSGHHSGANVLTF
>.|TRBV4-3|TRBJ1-1|.
TGCGCCAGCAGCCCCCAGTGGGGGAACACTGAAGCTTTCTTT
CASSPQWGNTEAFF
>TRBD1|TRBV11-2|TRBJ2-2|few
TGTGCCAGCAGCTCCTCAGGGGGACCGACCGGGGAGCTGTTTTTT
CASSSSGGPTGELFF
>.|TRBV5-1|TRBJ2-3|few
TGCGCCAGCAGCTTGGCGGTGGGCGCAGGCACAGATACGCAGTATTTT
CASSLAVGAGTDTQYF
>.|TRBV11-2|TRBJ1-2|few
TGTGCCAGCAGCTCCGGTGGCTACACCTTC
CASSSGGYTF
>TRBD2|TRBV5-5|TRBJ2-4|few
TGTGCCAGCAGCTTGGAATGGGCAGCGGGATTGGGCATTCAGTACTTC
CASSLEWAAGLGIQYF
>.|TRBV4-3|TRBJ1-1|few
TGCGCCAGCAGCCTGGAAGGTGGCGCCGGGTATGAAGCTTTCTTT
CASSLEGGAGYEAFF
>TRBD2|TRBV11-2|TRBJ2-2|.
TGTGCCAGCAGCTTAGTTTCTAGCGGGAGGAAGACCGGGGAGCTGTTTTTT
CASSLVSSGRKTGELFF
>.|TRBV23-1|TRBJ2-3|.
TGCGCCAGCAGTCAATCAGAAAGGCGATACGCAGTATTT
CASSQSERRYAVF
>.|TRBV27|TRBJ1-1|.
TGTGCCAGCAGTTCCATAGGGACTGAAGCTTTCTTT
CASSSIGTEAFF
>TRBD2|TRBV6-5|TRBJ2-5|.
TGTGCCAGCAGTCAACTAGCGGGGGGTAAAGAGACCCAGTACTTC
CASSQLAGGKETQYF
>.|TRBV7-2|TRBJ1-1|.
TGTGCCAGCAGCTTAAGAGGGGGAGATGAAGCTTTCTTT
CASSLRGGDEAFF
>.|TRBV25-1|TRBJ2-5|.
TGTGCCAGCACAACCGGGTCCCAAGAGACCCAGTACTTC
CASTTGSQETQYF
>.|TRBV11-2|TRBJ1-1|.
TGTGCCAGCAGCTTAGGGGTAACGAACACTGAAGCTTTCTTT
CASSLGVTNTEAFF
>.|TRBV11-2|TRBJ2-1|.
TGTGCCAGCAGCCCCCCGGGATACAATGAGCAGTTCTTC
CASSPPGYNEQFF
>.|TRBV2|TRBJ1-4|.
TGTGCCAGCAGAATAGGGCTTGCCGAAAAACTGTTTTTT
CASRIGLAEKLFF
>.|TRBV5-1|TRBJ1-1|few
TGCGCCAGCGGGGATAAAGGCCGGCCTAACACTGAAGCTTTCTTT
CASGDKGRPNTEAFF
>TRBD1|TRBV27|TRBJ1-1|few
TGTGCCAGCAACGAGCAGGGGACAGGTGAAGCTTTCTTT
CASNEQGTGEAFF
>.|TRBV4-2|TRBJ2-1|few
TGTGCCAGCAGCCAACCGCCTCCCTGGGGCGCCGACAATGAGCAGTTCTTC
CASSQPPPWGADNEQFF
>.|TRBV6-1|TRBJ2-5|once
TGTGCCAGCAGCAACGCGGCGGGGACCCAGTACTTC
CASSNAAGTQYF
>.|TRBV7-9|TRBJ2-3|few
TGTGCCAGCAGCCCGGGGGCCGGGGCAGATACGCAGTATTTT
CASSPGAGADTQYF
>.|TRBV5-5|TRBJ2-7|.
TGTGCCAGCAGCTTGGACTTGCTGTTGGGAGAGCAGTACTTC
CASSLDLLLGEQYF
>.|TRBV11-3|TRBJ1-1|.
TGTGCCAGCAGCTTAGAGACAGACACTGAAGCTTTCTTT
CASSLETDTEAFF
>.|TRBV13|TRBJ2-6|.
TGTGCCAGCAGCCGGCAATGGGGGAAGGGAAAGGCCAACGTCCTGACTTTC
CASSRQWGKGKANVLTF
>.|TRBV6-5|TRBJ1-1|.
TGTGCCAGCTCTCAATTTAGGAGTGAAGCTTTCTTT
CASSQFRSEAFF
>.|TRBV6-6|TRBJ1-6|.
TGTGCCAGCAGTTACAGGAGCTCCTATAATTCACCCCTCCACTTT
CASSYRSSYNSPLHF
>.|TRBV6-4|TRBJ2-7|once
TGTGCCAGCAGTGACTCTGAGGGGGGAAGGGGAAAGGGCTCCTACGAGCAGTACTTC
CASSDSEGGRGKGSYEQYF
>.|TRBV4-1|TRBJ2-2|.
TGCGCCAGCAGCCAAGAGGGGGCTAGCGGTTGGACCGGGGAGCTGTTTTTT
CASSQEGASGWTGELFF
>.|TRBV7-9|TRBJ2-5|.
TGTGCCAGCAGCCAAGGGTTTTGGGAGACCCAGTACTTC
CASSQGFWETQYF
>TRBD2|TRBV19|TRBJ2-3|few
TGTGCCAGTAGTTCCGGACTAGGTGACACAGATACGCAGTATTTT
CASSSGLGDTDTQYF
>TRBD1|TRBV15|TRBJ1-2|.
TGTGCCACCAGCCAATACAGGGGGCAGAATGGCTACACCTTC
CATSQYRGQNGYTF
>.|TRBV29-1|TRBJ2-1|.
TGCAGCGTTGAAGAAGTCGGGGTCGGGCAGTTCTTC
CSVEEVGVGQFF
>.|TRBV29-1|TRBJ2-5|.
TGCAGCGTTGGTGGAGAAGAGACCCAGTACTTC
CSVGGEETQYF
>TRBD1|TRBV5-4|TRBJ2-1|.
TGTGCCAGCAGCCGACAGGGACAGGGAAGGAACAATGAGCAGTTCTTC
CASSRQGQGRNNEQFF
>.|TRBV9|TRBJ2-3|.
TGTGCCAGCAGCGTAGGGGGTGGAATAGATACGCAGTATTTT
CASSVGGGIDTQYF